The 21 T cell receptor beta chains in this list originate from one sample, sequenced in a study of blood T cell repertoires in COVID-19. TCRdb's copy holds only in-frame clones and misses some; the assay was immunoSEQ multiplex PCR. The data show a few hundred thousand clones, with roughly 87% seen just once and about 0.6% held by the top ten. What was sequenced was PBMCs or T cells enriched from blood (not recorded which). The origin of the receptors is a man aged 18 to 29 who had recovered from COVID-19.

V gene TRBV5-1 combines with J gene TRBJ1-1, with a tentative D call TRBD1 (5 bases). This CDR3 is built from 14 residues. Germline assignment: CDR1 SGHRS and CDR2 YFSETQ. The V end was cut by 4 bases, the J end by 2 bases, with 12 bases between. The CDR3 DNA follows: TGCGCCAGCAGCCCCAGGGTTTTCAACACTGAAGCTTTCTTT. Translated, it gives CASSPRVFNTEAFF.

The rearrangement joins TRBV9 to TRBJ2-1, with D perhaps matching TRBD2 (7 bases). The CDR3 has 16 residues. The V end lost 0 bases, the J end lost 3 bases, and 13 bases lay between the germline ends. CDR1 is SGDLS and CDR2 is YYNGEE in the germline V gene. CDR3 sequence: CASSVDGGGHYNEQFF. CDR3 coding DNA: TGTGCCAGCAGCGTAGATGGCGGGGGACACTACAATGAGCAGTTCTTC. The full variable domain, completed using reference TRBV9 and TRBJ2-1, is DSGVTQTPKHLITATGQRVTLRCSPRSGDLSVYWYQQSLDQGLQFLIQYYNGEERAKGNILERFSAQQFPDLHSELNLSSLELGDSALYFCASSVDGGGHYNEQFFGPGTRLTVL.

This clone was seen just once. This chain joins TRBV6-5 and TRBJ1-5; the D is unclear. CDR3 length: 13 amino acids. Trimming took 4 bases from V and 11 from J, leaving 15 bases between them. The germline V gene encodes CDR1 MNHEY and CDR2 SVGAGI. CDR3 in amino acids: CASSSPSLRTQHF. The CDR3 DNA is TGTGCCAGCAGTTCACCATCACTGCGGACCCAGCATTTT.

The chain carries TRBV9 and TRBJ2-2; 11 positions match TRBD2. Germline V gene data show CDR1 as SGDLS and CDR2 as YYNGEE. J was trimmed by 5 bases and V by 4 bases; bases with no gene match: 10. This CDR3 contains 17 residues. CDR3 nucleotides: TGTGCCAGCAGCTCTTTAGCGGGAGGGCTATCAACCGGGGAGCTGTTTTTT. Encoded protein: CASSSLAGGLSTGELFF.

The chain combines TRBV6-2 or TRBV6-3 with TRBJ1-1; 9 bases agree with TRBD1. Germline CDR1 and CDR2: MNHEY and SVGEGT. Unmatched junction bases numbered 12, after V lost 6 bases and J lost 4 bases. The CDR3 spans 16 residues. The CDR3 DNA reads TGTGCCAGCAGCCCAGGGACAGGGAAGGGTGGCACTGAAGCTTTCTTT. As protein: CASSPGTGKGGTEAFF.

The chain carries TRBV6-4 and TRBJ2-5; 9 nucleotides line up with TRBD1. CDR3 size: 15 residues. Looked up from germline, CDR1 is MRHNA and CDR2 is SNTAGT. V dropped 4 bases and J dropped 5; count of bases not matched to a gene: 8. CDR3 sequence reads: CASSATGGTRETQYF. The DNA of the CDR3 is TGTGCCAGCAGTGCTACAGGGGGCACGAGGGAGACCCAGTACTTC.

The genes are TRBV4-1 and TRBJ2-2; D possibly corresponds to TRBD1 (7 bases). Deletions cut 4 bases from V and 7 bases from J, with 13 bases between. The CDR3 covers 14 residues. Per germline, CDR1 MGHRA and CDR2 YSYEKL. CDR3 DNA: TGCGCCAGCAGCCCCCAGGGGGGAGTCGGGGAGCTGTTTTTT. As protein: CASSPQGGVGELFF.

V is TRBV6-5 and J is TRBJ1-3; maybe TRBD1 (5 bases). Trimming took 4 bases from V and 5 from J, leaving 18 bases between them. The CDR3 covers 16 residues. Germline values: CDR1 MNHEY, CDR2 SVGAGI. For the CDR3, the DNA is TGTGCCAGCAGTTCAATGGGACTGACGAGGCGAAACACCATATATTTT. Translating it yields CASSSMGLTRRNTIYF.

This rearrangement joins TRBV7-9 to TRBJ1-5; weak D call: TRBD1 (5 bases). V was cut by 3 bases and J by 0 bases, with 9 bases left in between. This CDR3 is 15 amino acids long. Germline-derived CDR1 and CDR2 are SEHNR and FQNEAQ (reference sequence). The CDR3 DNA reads TGTGCCAGCAGCTTGTGGGGCGATAGCAATCAGCCCCAGCATTTT. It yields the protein CASSLWGDSNQPQHF.

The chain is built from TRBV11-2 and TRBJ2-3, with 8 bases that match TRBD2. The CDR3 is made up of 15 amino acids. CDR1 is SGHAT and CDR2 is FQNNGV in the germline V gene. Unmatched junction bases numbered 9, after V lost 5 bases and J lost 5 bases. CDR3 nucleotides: TGTGCCAGCAGCAGACGGGGGGGCGCGGTAGATACGCAGTATTTT. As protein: CASSRRGGAVDTQYF.

CDR3 amino acids: CAWSVRGLAELNEQFF. For the CDR3, the DNA is TGTGCCTGGAGTGTACGGGGACTAGCGGAGCTCAATGAGCAGTTCTTC. V and J are TRBV30 and TRBJ2-1, with 11 bases aligning to TRBD2. The CDR3 has 16 residues. Germline CDR1 GTSNPN, CDR2 SVGIG (reference sequence). V lost 0 bases to trimming and J lost 6 bases; unmatched junction nucleotides: 7.

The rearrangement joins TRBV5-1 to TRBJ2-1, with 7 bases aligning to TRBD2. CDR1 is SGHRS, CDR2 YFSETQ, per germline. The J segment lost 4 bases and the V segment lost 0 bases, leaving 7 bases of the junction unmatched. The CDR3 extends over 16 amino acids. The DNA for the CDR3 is TGCGCCAGCAGCTTGGGCCATTTAGCGGGTTACAATGAGCAGTTCTTC. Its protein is CASSLGHLAGYNEQFF.

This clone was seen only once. The CDR3 region has the DNA TGTGCCAGCAGCGGAAAGCGGGAGTCCGCCGGGGAGCTGTTTTTT. Protein sequence: CASSGKRESAGELFF. J is TRBJ2-2 and V is TRBV9, with 8 bases matching TRBD2. V shed 3 bases and J 6 bases; nucleotides not matched to a gene: 7. The CDR3 totals 15 residues. Germline values: CDR1 SGDLS, CDR2 YYNGEE.

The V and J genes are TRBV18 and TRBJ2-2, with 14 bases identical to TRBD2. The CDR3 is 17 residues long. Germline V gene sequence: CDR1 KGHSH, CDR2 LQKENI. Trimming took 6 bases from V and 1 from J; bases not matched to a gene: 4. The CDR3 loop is CASSMGLAGVNTGELFF. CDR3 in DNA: TGTGCCAGCTCGATGGGACTAGCGGGAGTGAACACCGGGGAGCTGTTTTTT.

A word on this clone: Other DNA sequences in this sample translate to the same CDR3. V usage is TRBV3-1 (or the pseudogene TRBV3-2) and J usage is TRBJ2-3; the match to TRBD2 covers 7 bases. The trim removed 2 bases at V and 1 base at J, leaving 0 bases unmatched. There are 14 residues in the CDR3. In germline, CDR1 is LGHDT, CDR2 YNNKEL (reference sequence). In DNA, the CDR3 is TGTGCCAGCAGCCAAAGCGGGGGCACAGATACGCAGTATTTT. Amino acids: CASSQSGGTDTQYF.

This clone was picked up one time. In DNA, the CDR3 is TGCGCCAGCAGCCAACTAGCGGAGCGATATGAGCAGTTCTTC. This encodes CASSQLAERYEQFF. The chain carries TRBV5-1 and TRBJ2-1; 8 nucleotides line up with TRBD2. Germline trimming cut 4 bases from V and 8 bases from J; bases unmatched to any gene: 8. The CDR3 has 14 amino acids. Germline CDR1 and CDR2: SGHRS and YFSETQ.

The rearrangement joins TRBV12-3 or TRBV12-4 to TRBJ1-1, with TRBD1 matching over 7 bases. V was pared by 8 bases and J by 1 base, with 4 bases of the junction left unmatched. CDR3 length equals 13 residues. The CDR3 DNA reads TGTGCCAGCGGGTACAGGGGGAACACTGAAGCTTTCTTT. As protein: CASGYRGNTEAFF.

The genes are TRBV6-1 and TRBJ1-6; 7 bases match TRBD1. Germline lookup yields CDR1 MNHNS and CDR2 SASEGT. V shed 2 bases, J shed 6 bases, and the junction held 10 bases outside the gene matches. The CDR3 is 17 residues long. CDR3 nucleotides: TGTGCCAGCAGTGAAAGGGTCGGGACAGCTATTAATTCACCCCTCCACTTT. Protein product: CASSERVGTAINSPLHF.

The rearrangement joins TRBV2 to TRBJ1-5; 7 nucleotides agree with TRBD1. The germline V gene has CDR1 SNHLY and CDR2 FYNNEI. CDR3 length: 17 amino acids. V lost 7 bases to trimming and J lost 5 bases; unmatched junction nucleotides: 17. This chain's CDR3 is CASNKRDSLLGDQPQHF. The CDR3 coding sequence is TGTGCCAGCAACAAGAGGGACAGTCTACTTGGGGATCAGCCCCAGCATTTT.

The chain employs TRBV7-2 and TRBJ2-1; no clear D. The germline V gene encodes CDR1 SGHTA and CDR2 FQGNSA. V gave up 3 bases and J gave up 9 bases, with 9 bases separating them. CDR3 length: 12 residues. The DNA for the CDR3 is TGTGCCAGCAGCTTGCAGGTCGGTGAGCAGTTCTTC. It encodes CASSLQVGEQFF.

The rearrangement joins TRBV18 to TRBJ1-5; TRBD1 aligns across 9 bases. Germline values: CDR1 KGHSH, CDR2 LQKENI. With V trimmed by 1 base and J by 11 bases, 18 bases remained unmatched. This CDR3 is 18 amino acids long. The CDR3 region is CASSPQPISYTGQGSQHF. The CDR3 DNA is TGTGCCAGCTCACCACAGCCGATTTCTTACACGGGACAGGGATCCCAGCATTTT.